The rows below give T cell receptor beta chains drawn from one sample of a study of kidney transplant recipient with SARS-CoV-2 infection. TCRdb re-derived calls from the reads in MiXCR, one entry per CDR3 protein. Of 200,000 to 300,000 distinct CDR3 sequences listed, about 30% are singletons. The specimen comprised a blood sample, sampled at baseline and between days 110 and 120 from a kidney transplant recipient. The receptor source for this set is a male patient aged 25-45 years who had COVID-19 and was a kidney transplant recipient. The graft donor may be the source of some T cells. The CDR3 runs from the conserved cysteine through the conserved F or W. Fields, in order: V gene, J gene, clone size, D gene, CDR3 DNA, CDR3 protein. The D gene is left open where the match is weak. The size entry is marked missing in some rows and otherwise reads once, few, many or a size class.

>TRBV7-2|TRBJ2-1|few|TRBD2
TGTGCCAGCAGCCGGGGGAGGGGCTATGAGCAGTTCTTC
CASSRGRGYEQFF
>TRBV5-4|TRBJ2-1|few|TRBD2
TGTGCCAGCAGCTTACCGGGACTAGCGGGACCCAATGAGCAGTTCTTC
CASSLPGLAGPNEQFF
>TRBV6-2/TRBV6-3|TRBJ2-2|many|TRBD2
TGTGCCAGCCGGGGGGGCGCCGCGAACACCGGGGAGCTGTTTTTT
CASRGGAANTGELFF
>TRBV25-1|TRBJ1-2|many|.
TGTGCCAGCAGTAGAGTGGGAGAACTGGGAAAGACCTATGGCTACACCTTC
CASSRVGELGKTYGYTF
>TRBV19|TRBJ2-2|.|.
TGTGCCAATAGTATGGGCCTCCCCAAGGGTGACGGGGAGCTGTTTTTT
CANSMGLPKGDGELFF
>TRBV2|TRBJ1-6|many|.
TGTGCCTCCCAGGGGTCCTATAATTCACCCCTCCACTTT
CASQGSYNSPLHF
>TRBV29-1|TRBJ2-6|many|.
TGCTCTTCGAGGTCTGGGGCCAACGTCCTGACTTTC
CSSRSGANVLTF
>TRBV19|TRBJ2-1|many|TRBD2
TGTGCCAGTAGTCCTAGCGGGAGGCGGGGGAATGAGCAGTTCTTC
CASSPSGRRGNEQFF
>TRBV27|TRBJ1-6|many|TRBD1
TGTGCCAGCGGACAGGGGGCGCGGAATAATTCACCCCTCCACTTT
CASGQGARNNSPLHF
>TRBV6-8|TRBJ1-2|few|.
TGTGCCAGCAGTAGGTGCCAACGCTCTAGAAAGACCTATGGCTACACCTTC
CASSRCQRSRKTYGYTF
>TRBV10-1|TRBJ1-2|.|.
TGCGCCAGCAGTAGATGGGTAAGATCGCGAAAGACCTATGGCTACACCTTC
CASSRWVRSRKTYGYTF
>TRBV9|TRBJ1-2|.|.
TGTGCCAGCAGCGTAGACGGCCAGAACTATGGCTACACCTTC
CASSVDGQNYGYTF
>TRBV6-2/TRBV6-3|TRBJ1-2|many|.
TGTGCCAGCAGTGAAAGTGCCTGCATCGGAAAGACCTATGGCTACACCTTC
CASSESACIGKTYGYTF
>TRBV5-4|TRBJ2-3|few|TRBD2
TGTGCCAGCAGCTTGTTCCTAGCGGGGGACACAGATACGCAGTATTTT
CASSLFLAGDTDTQYF
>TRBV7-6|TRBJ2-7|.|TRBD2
TGTGCCGGCAGCTTAGCGGGTGGGGGATCCTACGAGCAGTACTTC
CAGSLAGGGSYEQYF
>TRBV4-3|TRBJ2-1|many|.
TGCGCCAGCAGCCAGGGGGAGGTCTACAATGAGCAGTTCTTC
CASSQGEVYNEQFF
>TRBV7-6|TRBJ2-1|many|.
TGTGCTAGCAGCACCCGGACTGGGGGTGAGCAGTTCTTC
CASSTRTGGEQFF
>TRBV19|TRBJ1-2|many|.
TGTGCCAGTAGTGAAGCTGTGACAAATCGAAAGACCTATGGCTACACCTTC
CASSEAVTNRKTYGYTF
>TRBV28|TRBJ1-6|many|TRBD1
TGTGCCAGCAGTTTTCAAGGGGGCGGTGGCTCACCCCTCCACTTT
CASSFQGGGGSPLHF
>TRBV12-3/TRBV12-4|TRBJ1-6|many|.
TGTGCCAGCAACTTAGGGTTCGATTATTCACCCCTCCACTTT
CASNLGFDYSPLHF
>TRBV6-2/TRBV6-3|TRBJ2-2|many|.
TGTGCCAGCAGTTACTCTTTGGGGCCCAAGGACACCGGGGAGCTGTTTTTT
CASSYSLGPKDTGELFF
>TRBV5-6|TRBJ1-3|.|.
TGTGCCAGCAACTTGTTGAAAAGGCTAATCTCTGGAAACACCATATATTTT
CASNLLKRLISGNTIYF
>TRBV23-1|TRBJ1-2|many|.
TGCGCCAGCAGTACTCGCAAGCTACGCAGAAAGACCTATGGCTACACCTTC
CASSTRKLRRKTYGYTF
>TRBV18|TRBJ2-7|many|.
TGTGCCAGCTCACCCGGTAGCGGACTCTCCTACGAGCAGTACTTC
CASSPGSGLSYEQYF
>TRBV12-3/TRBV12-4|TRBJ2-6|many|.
TGTGCCAGCAGTTTAGAGCAGACTGGGGCCAACGTCCTGACTTTC
CASSLEQTGANVLTF
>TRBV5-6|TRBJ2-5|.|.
TGTACCAGCAGCTTGGATTGGGGCGGACTGCCGGAGACCCAGTACTTC
CTSSLDWGGLPETQYF
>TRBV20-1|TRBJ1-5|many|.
TGCAGTGCTAGAGAGGGGGCACAACAGCCCCAGCATTTT
CSAREGAQQPQHF
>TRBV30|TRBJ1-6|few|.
TGTGCCTGGAGTGTTGGTAGGGATTCACCCCTCCACTTT
CAWSVGRDSPLHF
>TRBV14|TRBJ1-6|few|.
TGTGCCAGCAGCCAAGATCTAGGAGCAGGAGGTTCACCCCTCCACTTT
CASSQDLGAGGSPLHF
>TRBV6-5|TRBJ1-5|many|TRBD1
TGTGCCAGCTACTCCGGGACAGGGGGCGGTCAGCCCCAGCATTTT
CASYSGTGGGQPQHF
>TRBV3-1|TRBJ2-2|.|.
TGTGCCAGCAGCCAGCACTATCCCATTTCAGGCTTGACCGGGGAGCTGCTTTTT
CASSQHYPISGLTGELLF
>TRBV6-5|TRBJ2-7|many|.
TGTGCCAGCAGTTACTCGATGGCGGAGTCCGCCTACGAGCAGTACTTC
CASSYSMAESAYEQYF
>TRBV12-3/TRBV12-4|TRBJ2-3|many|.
TGTGCCAGCAGTTTACGGGGGAGTCTTGCAGATACGCAGTATTTT
CASSLRGSLADTQYF
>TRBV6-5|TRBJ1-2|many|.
TGTGCCAGCAGGGAATCGACAGGCTCGTACTATGGCTACACCTTC
CASRESTGSYYGYTF
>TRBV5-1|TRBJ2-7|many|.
TGCGCCAGCAGCTTGTCCAGTACCTACGAGCAGTACTTC
CASSLSSTYEQYF
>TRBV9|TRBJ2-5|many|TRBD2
TGTGCCAGCGCCCGAGGACTAGCGGGATCCCAAGAGACCCAGTACTTC
CASARGLAGSQETQYF
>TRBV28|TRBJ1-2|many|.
TGTGCCAGCAGCCCTTTTAACTATGGCTACACCTTC
CASSPFNYGYTF
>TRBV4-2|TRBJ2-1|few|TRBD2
TGTGCCAGCAGCCAGCCCCGGGAGGGCCGCCATGAGCAGTTCTTC
CASSQPREGRHEQFF
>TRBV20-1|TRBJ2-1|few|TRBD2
TGCAGTGCTTCTTCACTAGCGGCCAGCTCCTACAATGAGCAGTTCTTC
CSASSLAASSYNEQFF
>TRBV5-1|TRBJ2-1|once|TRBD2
TGCGCCAACAGCCGCGGGACTAGCGGCTTCTCCTACAATGAGCAGTTCTTC
CANSRGTSGFSYNEQFF
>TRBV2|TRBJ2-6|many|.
TGTGCCAGCAGTAGGAGTTTTGGGGCCAACGTCCTGACTTTC
CASSRSFGANVLTF
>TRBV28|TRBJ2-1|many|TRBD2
TGTGCCAGCAGTTCTCGGACTAGCGGCAGGTGGAATGAGCAGTTCTTC
CASSSRTSGRWNEQFF
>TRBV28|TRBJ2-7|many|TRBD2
TGTGCCAGCAGGGCGGGACTAGCGGGAGTTGAGCAGTACTTC
CASRAGLAGVEQYF
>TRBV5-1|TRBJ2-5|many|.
TGCGCCAGCAGCTTGGCCAGGGCCGAAGAGACCCAGTACTTC
CASSLARAEETQYF
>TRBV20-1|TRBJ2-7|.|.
TGCAGTGCGCACAGGGCCGAGGCTTACGAGCAGTACTTC
CSAHRAEAYEQYF
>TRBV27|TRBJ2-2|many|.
TGTGCCAGCAGTTTCGGGATCTCCACCGGGGAGCTGTTTTTT
CASSFGISTGELFF
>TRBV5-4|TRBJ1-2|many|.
TGTGCCAGCCAATTCTTCGTACCAGGAAAGACCTATGGCTACACCTTC
CASQFFVPGKTYGYTF
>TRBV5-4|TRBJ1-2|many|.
TGTGCCAGCAATTCATGCGTACCAGGAAAGACCTATGGCTACACCTTC
CASNSCVPGKTYGYTF
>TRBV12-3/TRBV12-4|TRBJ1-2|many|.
TGTGCCAGCAGTCATGCTGACAGCTTCCGAAAGACCTATGGCTACACCTTC
CASSHADSFRKTYGYTF